This T cell receptor beta chain is from a study of identifying expanded T cells in peripheral blood. Measured with immunoSEQ multiplex PCR; TCRdb has only the in-frame clones, and not every one. The profile shows around 130,000 clones, 70% to 90% of them singletons. Concerning this clone: No antigen is known for it.

Unmatched junction bases numbered 4, after V lost 6 bases and J lost 9 bases. Per the germline V gene, CDR1 is SGHTA and CDR2 is FQGNSA. The CDR3 covers 14 residues. Study observations and caveats: Approximately 2-week clone count variance significantly increased as total template count grew. About 1.2 clones differed between technical replicates, versus about 16 and 19 over time.

Healthy donors had no documented immune events, such as infections, while sampled. Material for sequencing was blood. The chain couples TRBV7-2 to TRBJ1-6; 11 bases line up with TRBD1. The TCR sequence derives from a person aged 18-70 years in good health. The CDR3 protein is CASRGQGAGSPLHF. CDR3 DNA: TGTGCCAGCAGAGGACAGGGGGCCGGTTCACCCCTCCACTTT.